This T cell receptor (beta chain) was recorded in a study of monozygotic twins with inflammatory bowel disease. From its re-call of the 5' RACE reads, TCRdb lists each CDR3 protein once, without DNA. The sample data list around 140,000 distinct CDR3 sequences. The CDR3 loop spans 15 amino acids. Germline CDR1 reads MNHEY; CDR2 reads SVGAGI. This TCR was sampled from a human donor with ulcerative colitis or Crohn's disease, or a healthy co-twin of an affected twin (not recorded which). Sequenced material: blood. V is TRBV6-5 and J is TRBJ1-6. The chain's CDR3 is CASSNRQSEASPLHF.